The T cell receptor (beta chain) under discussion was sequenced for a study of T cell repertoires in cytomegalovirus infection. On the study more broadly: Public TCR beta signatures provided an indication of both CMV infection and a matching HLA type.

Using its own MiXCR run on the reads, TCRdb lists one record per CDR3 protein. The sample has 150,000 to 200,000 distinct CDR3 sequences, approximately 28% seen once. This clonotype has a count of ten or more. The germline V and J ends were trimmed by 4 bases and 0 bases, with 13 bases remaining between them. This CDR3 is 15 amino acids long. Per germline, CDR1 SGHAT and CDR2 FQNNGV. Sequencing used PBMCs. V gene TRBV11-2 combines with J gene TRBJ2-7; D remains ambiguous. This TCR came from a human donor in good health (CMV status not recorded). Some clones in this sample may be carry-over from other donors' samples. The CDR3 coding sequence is TGTGCCAGCAGCTCAGGCGTGCTGGGCTCCTACGAGCAGTACTTC. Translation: CASSSGVLGSYEQYF.